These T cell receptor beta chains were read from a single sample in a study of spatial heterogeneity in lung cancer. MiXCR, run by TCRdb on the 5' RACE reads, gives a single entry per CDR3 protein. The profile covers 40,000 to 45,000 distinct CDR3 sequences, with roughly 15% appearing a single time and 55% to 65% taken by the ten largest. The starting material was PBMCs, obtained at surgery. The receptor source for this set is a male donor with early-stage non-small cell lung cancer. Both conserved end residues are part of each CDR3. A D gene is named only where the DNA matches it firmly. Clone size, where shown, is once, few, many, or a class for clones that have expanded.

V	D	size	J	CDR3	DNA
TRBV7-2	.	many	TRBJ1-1	CASSSRAGGTEAFF	TGTGCCAGCAGCTCACGTGCGGGTGGCACTGAAGCTTTCTTT
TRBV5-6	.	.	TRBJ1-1	CASSQPLTANTEAFF	TGTGCCAGCAGCCAACCACTTACAGCCAACACTGAAGCTTTCTTT
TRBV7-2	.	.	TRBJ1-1	CASSFTQGAEAFF	TGTGCCAGCAGCTTCACGCAGGGCGCTGAAGCTTTCTTT
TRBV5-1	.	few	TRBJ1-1	CASSLGQTEAFF	TGCGCCAGCAGCTTAGGGCAGACTGAAGCTTTCTTT
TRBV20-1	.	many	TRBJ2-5	CSAHLTGQETQYF	TGCAGTGCACATCTTACGGGACAAGAGACCCAGTACTTC
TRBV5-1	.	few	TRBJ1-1	CASSLGPGTEAFF	TGCGCCAGCAGCTTGGGACCTGGAACTGAAGCTTTCTTT
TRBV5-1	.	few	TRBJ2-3	CASSLGAWISTDTQYF	TGCGCCAGCAGCTTGGGAGCTTGGATAAGCACAGATACGCAGTATTTT
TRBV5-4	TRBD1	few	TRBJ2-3	CASSLFRTGTDTQYF	TGTGCCAGCAGCTTGTTTAGGACAGGGACAGATACGCAGTATTTT
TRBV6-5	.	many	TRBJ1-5	CASSYSRDQPQHF	TGTGCCAGCAGTTACTCCCGGGATCAGCCCCAGCATTTT
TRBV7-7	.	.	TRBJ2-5	CASSSSGQPQETQYF	TGTGCTAGCAGCTCAAGCGGTCAGCCCCAAGAGACCCAGTACTTC
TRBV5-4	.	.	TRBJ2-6	CASSPGTSSGANVLTF	TGTGCCAGCAGCCCCGGGACCTCCTCTGGGGCCAACGTCCTGACTTTC
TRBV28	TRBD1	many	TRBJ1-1	CASPDREAFF	TGTGCCAGCCCCGACAGGGAGGCTTTCTTT
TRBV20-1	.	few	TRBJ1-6	CSATRDRAGDSPLHF	TGCAGTGCTACCCGGGACCGTGCAGGAGATTCACCCCTCCACTTT
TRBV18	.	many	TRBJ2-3	CASSPVTSFTDTQYF	TGTGCCAGCTCACCGGTCACCTCATTCACAGATACGCAGTATTTT
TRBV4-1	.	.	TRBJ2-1	CASSQEGQNNEQFF	TGCGCCAGCAGCCAAGAAGGACAGAACAATGAGCAGTTCTTC
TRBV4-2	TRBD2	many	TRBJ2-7	CASSQDLTSGAPYEQYF	TGTGCCAGCAGCCAAGATCTGACTAGCGGAGCCCCCTACGAGCAGTACTTC
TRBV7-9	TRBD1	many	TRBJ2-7	CAIDRGFYEQYF	TGTGCCATCGACAGGGGATTCTACGAGCAGTACTTC
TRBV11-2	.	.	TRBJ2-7	CASSSQGSSYEQYF	TGTGCCAGCAGCAGTCAGGGGTCATCCTACGAGCAGTACTTC
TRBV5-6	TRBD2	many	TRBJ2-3	CASSLVLAATDTQYF	TGTGCCAGCAGCTTGGTGCTAGCGGCCACAGATACGCAGTATTTT
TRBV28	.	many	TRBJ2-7	CASSLHYEQYF	TGTGCCAGCAGTTTACACTACGAGCAGTACTTC
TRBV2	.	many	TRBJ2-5	CASRGFLGAQETQYF	TGTGCCAGCAGAGGTTTTTTAGGGGCGCAAGAGACCCAGTACTTC
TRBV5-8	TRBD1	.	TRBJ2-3	CASSPGTVRTDTQYF	TGTGCCAGCAGCCCCGGGACAGTCCGGACAGATACGCAGTATTTT
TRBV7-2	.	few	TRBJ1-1	CASSLVVTHTEAFF	TGTGCCAGCAGCTTAGTCGTCACGCACACTGAAGCTTTCTTT
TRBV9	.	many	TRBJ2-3	CASSVGSGDTQYF	TGTGCCAGCAGCGTAGGCAGCGGGGATACGCAGTATTTT
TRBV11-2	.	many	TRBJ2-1	CASSPGFGGPVNEQFF	TGTGCCAGCAGCCCAGGGTTCGGGGGCCCTGTCAATGAGCAGTTCTTC
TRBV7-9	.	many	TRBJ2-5	CASSTVAVETQYF	TGTGCCAGCAGCACCGTGGCCGTCGAGACCCAGTACTTC
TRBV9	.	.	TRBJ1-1	CASSVVGHTNTEAFF	TGTGCCAGCAGCGTCGTGGGGCACACTAACACTGAAGCTTTCTTT
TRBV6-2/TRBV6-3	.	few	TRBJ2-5	CASSYSEQIQETQYF	TGTGCCAGCAGTTACTCGGAGCAGATCCAAGAGACCCAGTACTTC
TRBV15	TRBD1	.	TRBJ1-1	CATSTPDRAYEAFF	TGTGCCACCAGCACACCGGACAGGGCGTACGAAGCTTTCTTT
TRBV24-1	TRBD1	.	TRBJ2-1	CATSDPGTGANEQFF	TGTGCCACCAGTGATCCCGGGACAGGGGCGAATGAGCAGTTCTTC
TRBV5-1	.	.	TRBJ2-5	CASSLTQGDQETQYF	TGCGCCAGCAGCTTAACTCAAGGAGACCAAGAGACCCAGTACTTC
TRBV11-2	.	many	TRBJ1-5	CASSPAGGNQPQHF	TGTGCCAGCAGCCCGGCGGGCGGCAATCAGCCCCAGCATTTT
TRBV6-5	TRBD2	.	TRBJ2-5	CASSPLRTSGGLTQYF	TGTGCCAGCAGTCCCCTTCGGACTAGCGGGGGCCTGACCCAGTACTTC
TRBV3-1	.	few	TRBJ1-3	CASSQRGGNTIYF	TGTGCCAGCAGCCAGAGAGGAGGAAACACCATATATTTT
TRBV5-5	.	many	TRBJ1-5	CASSTTWGPSQPQHF	TGTGCCAGCAGCACGACTTGGGGGCCTAGTCAGCCCCAGCATTTT
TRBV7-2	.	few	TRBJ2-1	CASLRTGTYNEQFF	TGTGCCAGCCTACGTACGGGTACCTACAATGAGCAGTTCTTC
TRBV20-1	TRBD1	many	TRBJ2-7	CSARVTGVTYEQYF	TGCAGTGCTAGAGTCACAGGGGTTACCTACGAGCAGTACTTC
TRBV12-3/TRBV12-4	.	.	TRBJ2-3	CASSLWGGTDMQYF	TGTGCCAGCAGTTTGTGGGGGGGCACAGATATGCAGTATTTT
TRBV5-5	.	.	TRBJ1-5	CASSQTPDSNQPQHF	TGTGCCAGCAGCCAAACACCGGATAGCAATCAGCCCCAGCATTTT
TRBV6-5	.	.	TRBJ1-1	CASSLTLNTEAFF	TGTGCCAGCAGCCTTACCTTGAACACTGAAGCTTTCTTT
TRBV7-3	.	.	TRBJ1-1	CASSRNRINTEAFF	TGTGCCAGCAGCCGTAACAGGATTAACACTGAAGCTTTCTTT
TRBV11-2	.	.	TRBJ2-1	CASSFRGHNEQFF	TGTGCCAGCAGCTTCCGGGGGCACAATGAGCAGTTCTTC
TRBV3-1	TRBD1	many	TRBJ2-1	CASSSRAGGPISYNEQFF	TGTGCCAGCAGCTCCAGAGCAGGGGGCCCCATCTCCTACAATGAGCAGTTCTTC
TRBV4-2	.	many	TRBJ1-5	CASSQDPVQPQHF	TGTGCCAGCAGCCAAGATCCGGTTCAGCCCCAGCATTTT
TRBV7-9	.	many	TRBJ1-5	CASSSDTRGQPQHF	TGTGCCAGCAGCTCGGACACTCGGGGGCAGCCCCAGCATTTT
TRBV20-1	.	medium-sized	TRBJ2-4	CSASREVAKNIQYF	TGCAGTGCTAGTAGGGAAGTCGCCAAAAACATTCAGTACTTC
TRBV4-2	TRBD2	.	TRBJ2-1	CASSPDPGGQAGEFF	TGTGCCAGCAGCCCCGACCCGGGCGGTCAAGCGGGAGAGTTCTTC
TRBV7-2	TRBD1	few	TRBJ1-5	CASSTTRGHQPQHF	TGTGCCAGCAGCACAACCAGGGGGCACCAGCCCCAGCATTTT